The rows below give T cell receptor beta chains drawn from one sample of a study of blood T cell repertoires in COVID-19. Profiling relied on immunoSEQ multiplex PCR, and the TCRdb table lists in-frame clones only, not all of them. The sample consists of approximately 89,000 clones, around 96% of them appearing once. Sequenced material: peripheral blood. All receptors come from a human donor with active COVID-19. The donor label of this sample is uncertain. CDR3s include the opening cysteine and the closing phenylalanine or tryptophan. Each record gives: V gene, J gene, clone size, D gene, CDR3 DNA, CDR3 protein. The D gene is left open where the match is weak. Clone size is given for some rows only: seen once, a few or many times, or a class if the clone is expanded.

>TRBV3-1/TRBV3-2|TRBJ1-2|NA|NA
TGTGCCAGCAGTCTCGTTCCGGGTGGCTACACCTTC
CASSLVPGGYTF
>TRBV7-9|TRBJ2-7|once|TRBD1
TGTGCCAGCAGCTTAGCGGGACAGGGTTTTGAGCAGTACTTC
CASSLAGQGFEQYF
>TRBV19|TRBJ1-5|NA|NA
TGTGCCAGTAGTGCCCGTCGAGGGAATCAGCCCCAGCATTTT
CASSARRGNQPQHF
>TRBV24-1|TRBJ2-1|NA|TRBD1
TGTGCCACCAGTGATTTCAGGGGACAGGGGTCTCACAATGAGCAGTTCTTC
CATSDFRGQGSHNEQFF
>TRBV5-6|TRBJ1-5|NA|NA
TGTGCCAGCAGCTTGGGGCCGATCAGGGGCAATCAGCCCCAGCATTTT
CASSLGPIRGNQPQHF
>TRBV27|TRBJ2-1|NA|TRBD2
TGTGCCAGCAGTTTAGGACTAGCGGTACATGAGCAGTTCTTC
CASSLGLAVHEQFF
>TRBV5-4|TRBJ1-2|NA|NA
TGTGCCAGTACAACTCCGGTGAGGTATGGCTACACCTTC
CASTTPVRYGYTF
>TRBV12-3/TRBV12-4|TRBJ1-1|NA|NA
TGTGCCAGCAGCCGCGTTAACACTGAAGCTTTCTTT
CASSRVNTEAFF
>TRBV6-5|TRBJ2-7|once|TRBD2
TGTGCCAGCAGTTACTCAGCGGGAGGGCCTTCCTACGAGCAGTACTTC
CASSYSAGGPSYEQYF
>TRBV6-5|TRBJ2-3|NA|NA
TGTGCCAGCAGGGAGACAGGAAGAGCCACAGATACGCAGTATTTT
CASRETGRATDTQYF
>TRBV9|TRBJ1-2|NA|TRBD1
TGTGCCAGCAGCGTAGGACAGGGGACCGTGGGCTACACCTTC
CASSVGQGTVGYTF
>TRBV9|TRBJ2-7|NA|TRBD1
TGTACCAGCAGCGTAGGAGGGACAGGGATCCCCTACGAGCAGTACTTC
CTSSVGGTGIPYEQYF
>TRBV7-2|TRBJ2-5|once|NA
TGTGCCAGCAGCCAGGACAGTGGATTCGAGACCCAGTACTTC
CASSQDSGFETQYF
>TRBV12-3/TRBV12-4|TRBJ2-1|once|NA
TGTGCCAGCAGCCTCAGATACATTGAGCAGTTCTTC
CASSLRYIEQFF